The sequence of this TCR beta chain was determined in a study of monozygotic twins with inflammatory bowel disease (dated by TCRdb to between 2017 and 2020). At the level of the whole study: The full study comprised around 28 monozygotic twin pairs: nine German pairs (four IBD-concordant, five IBD-discordant) and 19 IBD-discordant Danish pairs. The search for disease-associated traits relied mainly on comparing IBD patients with their genetically identical healthy co-twins within discordant pairs. Each individual had, on average, about 151 000 unique TCRalpha sequences and 181 000 unique TCRbeta sequences available for analysis. Overall results and qualifications from the work: IBD patients shared fewer clonotypes with other individuals than healthy twins did, most markedly in patients showing signs of disease activity. Concordant and discordant twins showed no difference in repertoire similarity, possibly because of limited statistical power. Different T cell subtypes could not be distinguished in the analysis. A decrease in TCRbeta repertoire diversity, as measured by inverse Simpson index, was observed in IBD patients compared with their healthy co-twins. The results gave no support for a single strong signal or clonotype linked to IBD. Background noise and inter-individual variability may have been introduced into the repertoires by the differing immunosuppressive treatments among patients.

In regard to this clonotype: The antigen this receptor binds is unknown.

Receptor amplification or capture employed 5' RACE. Each TCR library was prepared from about 3.5 ug of total RNA. For each sample, cDNA was synthesized in eight separate reactions using SMARTScribe reverse transcriptase. Unique molecular identifiers containing a 6-nucleotide sample barcode were introduced through template switching during cDNA synthesis. TCRalpha and TCRbeta cDNA was amplified by two nested PCRs of approximately 16 and 10 cycles, with bead purification after each PCR. Before amplification, cDNA was treated with uracil DNA-glycosylase and purified using the QIAquick PCR purification kit. The second PCR was the step at which Illumina TruSeq-compatible adapters and sample-specific barcodes were added. TapeStation and Qubit were used to check library quality and concentration, and around 4.7 ng of each library was pooled. Pooled libraries were sequenced on an Illumina HiSeq2500 single-index Rapid Run with 2 x 100 bp reads and custom sequencing primers. From the authors' description of their analysis: MiGEC version 1.2.6 was used for UMI-based consensus assembly to correct PCR and sequencing errors. V(D)J alignment, clonotype assembly and CDR3 extraction were performed with MiXCR version 2.1.1. To normalise gene usage, clonotype sharing and MAIT/NKT TCR abundance, the top 1000, 10 000 and 20 000 clonotypes in each sample were analysed. After downsampling to 27 000 UMIs, diversity was calculated as the inverse Simpson index using the vegan R package. Paired Mann-Whitney U tests were applied to discordant twin pairs, and Benjamini-Hochberg correction was used for multiple testing. Reprocessed by TCRdb, the reads give a single entry per CDR3 protein sequence, without DNA. TCRdb, rather than the study authors, made the V and J calls. The sample table includes about 210,000 distinct CDR3 sequences. Approximately 1.5% of the sample belongs to the ten largest clones.

From each donor, a roughly 2.5 ml peripheral blood sample was drawn into PAXgene tubes and stored at -80 degrees C. Total RNA was isolated from whole blood with the PAXgene blood miRNA kit on an automated QIAcube, without T cell sorting. Peripheral blood from monozygotic twin pairs, either concordant or discordant for inflammatory bowel disease, underwent deep TCRalpha and TCRbeta repertoire profiling that used unique molecular barcoding. For every twin pair, smoking habits were documented, and each individual was categorised as a current, former or never smoker. Taken from the germline V gene, the CDR1 and CDR2 loops are SGHRS and YFSETQ. Including the terminal cysteine and phenylalanine, the CDR3 comprises 14 residues. No DNA accompanies this entry.

The chain links TRBV5-1 with TRBJ1-1. This TCR came from a human donor with ulcerative colitis or Crohn's disease, or a healthy co-twin of an affected twin (not recorded which). The sample comprised blood. Here the CDR3 is given as CASSLAVGNTEAFF.